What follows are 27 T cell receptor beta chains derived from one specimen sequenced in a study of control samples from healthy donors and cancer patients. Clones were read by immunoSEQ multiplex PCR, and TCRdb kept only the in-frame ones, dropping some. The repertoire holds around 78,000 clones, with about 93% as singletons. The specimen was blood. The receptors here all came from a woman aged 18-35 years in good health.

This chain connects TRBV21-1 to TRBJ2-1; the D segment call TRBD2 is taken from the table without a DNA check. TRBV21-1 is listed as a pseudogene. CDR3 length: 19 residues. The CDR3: CASSKALTRTSGMPSEQFF. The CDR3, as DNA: TGTGCCAGCAGCAAAGCCCTAACTCGGACTAGCGGGATGCCCAGTGAGCAGTTCTTC.

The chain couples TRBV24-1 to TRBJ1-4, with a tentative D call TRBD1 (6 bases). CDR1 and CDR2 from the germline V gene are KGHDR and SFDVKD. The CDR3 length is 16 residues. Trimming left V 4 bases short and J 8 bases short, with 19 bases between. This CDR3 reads CATSEPDRLGAEKLFF. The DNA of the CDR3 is TGTGCCACCAGTGAGCCCGACAGGTTAGGGGCGGAAAAACTGTTTTTT.

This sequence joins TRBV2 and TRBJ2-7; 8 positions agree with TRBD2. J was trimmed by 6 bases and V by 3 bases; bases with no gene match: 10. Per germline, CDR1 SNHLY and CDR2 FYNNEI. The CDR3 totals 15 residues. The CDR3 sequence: CASSEGPEREREQYF. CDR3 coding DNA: TGTGCCAGCAGTGAGGGCCCTGAGCGGGAGCGCGAGCAGTACTTC.

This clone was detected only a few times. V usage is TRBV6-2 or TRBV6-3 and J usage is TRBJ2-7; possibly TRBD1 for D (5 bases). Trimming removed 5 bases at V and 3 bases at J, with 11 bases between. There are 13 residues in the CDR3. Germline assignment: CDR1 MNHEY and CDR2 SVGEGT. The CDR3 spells CASSQTESYEQYF. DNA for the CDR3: TGTGCCAGCAGTCAGACAGAGAGCTACGAGCAGTACTTC.

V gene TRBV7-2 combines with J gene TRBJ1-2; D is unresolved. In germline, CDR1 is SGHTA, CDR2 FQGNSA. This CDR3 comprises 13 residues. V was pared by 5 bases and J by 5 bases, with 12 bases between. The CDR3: CASSRRGTYGYTF. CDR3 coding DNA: TGTGCCAGCAGCCGGCGGGGAACATATGGCTACACCTTC.

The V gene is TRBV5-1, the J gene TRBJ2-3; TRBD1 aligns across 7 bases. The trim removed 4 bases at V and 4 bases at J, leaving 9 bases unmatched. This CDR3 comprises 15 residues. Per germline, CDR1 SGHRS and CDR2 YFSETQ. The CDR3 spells CASSPPRQGADTQYF. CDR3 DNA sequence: TGCGCCAGCAGCCCACCTAGGCAGGGGGCAGATACGCAGTATTTT.

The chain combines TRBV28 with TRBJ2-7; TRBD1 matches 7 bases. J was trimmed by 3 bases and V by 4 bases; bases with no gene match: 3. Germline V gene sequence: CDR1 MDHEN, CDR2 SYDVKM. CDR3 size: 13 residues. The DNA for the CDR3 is TGTGCCAGCAGTTCCCGGGACAGCTACGAGCAGTACTTC. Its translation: CASSSRDSYEQYF.

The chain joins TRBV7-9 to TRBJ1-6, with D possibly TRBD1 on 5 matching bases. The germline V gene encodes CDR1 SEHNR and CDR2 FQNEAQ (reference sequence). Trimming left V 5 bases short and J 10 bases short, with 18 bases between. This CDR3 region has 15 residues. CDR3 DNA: TGTGCCAGCAGCGCGACGCAGGGTAGTGGCTCACCCCTCCACTTT. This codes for CASSATQGSGSPLHF.

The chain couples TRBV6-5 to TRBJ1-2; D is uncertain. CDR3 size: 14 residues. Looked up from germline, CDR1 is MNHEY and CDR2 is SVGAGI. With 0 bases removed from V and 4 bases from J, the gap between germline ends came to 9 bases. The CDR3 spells CASSYSAGLYGYTF. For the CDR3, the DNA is TGTGCCAGCAGTTACTCCGCAGGCCTCTATGGCTACACCTTC.

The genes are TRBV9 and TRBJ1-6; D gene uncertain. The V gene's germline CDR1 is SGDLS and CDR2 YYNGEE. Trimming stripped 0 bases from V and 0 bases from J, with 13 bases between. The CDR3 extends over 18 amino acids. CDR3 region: CASSVASVQSSYNSPLHF. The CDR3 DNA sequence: TGTGCCAGCAGCGTAGCTTCTGTACAGAGCTCCTATAATTCACCCCTCCACTTT.

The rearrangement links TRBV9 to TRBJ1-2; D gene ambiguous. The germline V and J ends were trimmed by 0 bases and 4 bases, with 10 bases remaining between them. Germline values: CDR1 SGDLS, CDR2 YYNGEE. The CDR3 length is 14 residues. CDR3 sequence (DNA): TGTGCCAGCAGCGTAGTTGGAGGGCCCTATGGCTACACCTTC. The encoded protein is CASSVVGGPYGYTF.

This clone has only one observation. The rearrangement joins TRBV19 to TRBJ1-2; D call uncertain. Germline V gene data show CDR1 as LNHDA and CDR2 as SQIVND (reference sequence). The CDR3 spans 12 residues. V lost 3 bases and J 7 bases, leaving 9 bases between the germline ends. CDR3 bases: TGTGCCAGTAGTATCAATTGGGGTGGCTACACCTTC. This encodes CASSINWGGYTF.

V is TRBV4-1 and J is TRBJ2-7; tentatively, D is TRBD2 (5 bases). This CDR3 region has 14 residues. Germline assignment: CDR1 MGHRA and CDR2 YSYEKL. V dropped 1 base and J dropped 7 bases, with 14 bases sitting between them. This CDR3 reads CASSQGEFPGEQYF. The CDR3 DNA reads TGCGCCAGCAGCCAAGGAGAATTCCCGGGGGAGCAGTACTTC.

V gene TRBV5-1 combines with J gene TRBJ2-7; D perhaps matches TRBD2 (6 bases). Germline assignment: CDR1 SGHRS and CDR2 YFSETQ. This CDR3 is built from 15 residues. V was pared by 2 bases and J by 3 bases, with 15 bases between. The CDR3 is CASSFGGTGIYEQYF. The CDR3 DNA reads TGCGCCAGCAGCTTTGGAGGGACGGGAATCTACGAGCAGTACTTC.

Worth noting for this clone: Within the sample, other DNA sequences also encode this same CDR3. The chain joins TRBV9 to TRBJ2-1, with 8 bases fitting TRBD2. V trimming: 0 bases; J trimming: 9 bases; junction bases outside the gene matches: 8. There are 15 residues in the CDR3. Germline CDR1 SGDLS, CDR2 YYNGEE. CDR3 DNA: TGTGCCAGCAGCGTAGTGGGACTAGTTAAGGGTGAGCAGTTCTTC. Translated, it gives CASSVVGLVKGEQFF.

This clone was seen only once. In DNA, the CDR3 is TGTGCCAGCAGCCTCTACACCGGGGAGCTGTTTTTT. As protein: CASSLYTGELFF. The chain couples TRBV7-3 to TRBJ2-2, with unresolved D. V lost 5 bases, J lost 3 bases, and 4 bases lay in between. CDR3 length equals 12 residues. The germline gives CDR1 SGHTA, CDR2 FQGTGA.

CDR3 sequence: CASSLVGHTEAFF. Written as DNA, the CDR3 is TGTGCCAGCAGTTTGGTTGGGCACACTGAAGCTTTCTTT. J is TRBJ1-1 and V is TRBV28; D ambiguous. V was pared by 3 bases and J by 3 bases, with 8 bases between. This CDR3 region has 13 residues. The germline CDR1 and CDR2 sequences are MDHEN and SYDVKM.

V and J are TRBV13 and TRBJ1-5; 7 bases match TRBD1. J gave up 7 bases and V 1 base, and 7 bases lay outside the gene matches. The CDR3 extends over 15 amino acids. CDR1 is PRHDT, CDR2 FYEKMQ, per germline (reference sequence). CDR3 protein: CASSLDSQGWQPQHF. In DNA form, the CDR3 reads TGTGCCAGCAGCTTAGATTCACAGGGGTGGCAGCCCCAGCATTTT.

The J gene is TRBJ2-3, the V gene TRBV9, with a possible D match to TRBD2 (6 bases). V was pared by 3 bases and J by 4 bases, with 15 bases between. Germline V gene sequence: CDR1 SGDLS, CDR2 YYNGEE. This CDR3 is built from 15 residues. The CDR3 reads CASSAHLLAPDTQYF. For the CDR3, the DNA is TGTGCCAGCAGCGCCCACTTACTAGCCCCAGATACGCAGTATTTT.

CDR3 nucleotide sequence: TGTGCCAGCAGCGTAGGTTTTAGCGGGGGTCGGGAGACCCAGTACTTC. It yields the protein CASSVGFSGGRETQYF. The V gene is TRBV9, the J gene TRBJ2-5; TRBD2 aligns across 9 bases. The germline V gene has CDR1 SGDLS and CDR2 YYNGEE. After removal of 0 bases from V and 5 bases from J, the junction contained 8 bases not matched to a gene. This CDR3 has 16 amino acids.

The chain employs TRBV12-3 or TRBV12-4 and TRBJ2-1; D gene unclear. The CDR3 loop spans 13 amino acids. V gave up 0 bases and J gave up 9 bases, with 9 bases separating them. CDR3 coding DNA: TGTGCCAGCAGTTTAGCAACCTGGGGTGAGCAGTTCTTC. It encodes CASSLATWGEQFF.

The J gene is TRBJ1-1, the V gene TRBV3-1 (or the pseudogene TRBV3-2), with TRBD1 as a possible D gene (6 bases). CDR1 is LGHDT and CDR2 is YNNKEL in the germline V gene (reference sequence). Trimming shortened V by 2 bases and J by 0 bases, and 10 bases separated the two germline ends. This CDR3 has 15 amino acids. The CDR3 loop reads CASSQTGAVNTEAFF. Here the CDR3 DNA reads TGTGCCAGCAGCCAAACGGGGGCAGTGAACACTGAAGCTTTCTTT.

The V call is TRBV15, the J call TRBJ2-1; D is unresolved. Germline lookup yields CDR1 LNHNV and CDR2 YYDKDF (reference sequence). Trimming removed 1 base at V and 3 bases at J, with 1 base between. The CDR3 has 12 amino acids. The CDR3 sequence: CATSRGYNEQFF. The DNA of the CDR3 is TGTGCCACCAGCAGAGGCTACAATGAGCAGTTCTTC.

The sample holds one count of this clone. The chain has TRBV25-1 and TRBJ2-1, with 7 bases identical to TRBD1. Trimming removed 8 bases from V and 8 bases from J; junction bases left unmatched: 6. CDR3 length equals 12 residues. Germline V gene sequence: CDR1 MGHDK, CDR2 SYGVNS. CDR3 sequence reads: CASAEQGYEQFF. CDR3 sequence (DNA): TGTGCCAGCGCTGAACAGGGGTATGAGCAGTTCTTC.

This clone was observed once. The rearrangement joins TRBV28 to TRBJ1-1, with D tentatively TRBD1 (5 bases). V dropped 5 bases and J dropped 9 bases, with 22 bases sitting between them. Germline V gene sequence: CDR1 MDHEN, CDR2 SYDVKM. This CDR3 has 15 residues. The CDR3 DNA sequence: TGTGCCAGCAGTCTCCCCGAATCAGGGCGAGGTAAAGCTTTCTTT. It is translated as CASSLPESGRGKAFF.

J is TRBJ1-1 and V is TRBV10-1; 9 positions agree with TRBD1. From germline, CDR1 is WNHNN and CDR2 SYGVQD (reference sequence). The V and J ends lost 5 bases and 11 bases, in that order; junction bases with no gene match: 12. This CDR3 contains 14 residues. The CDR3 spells CASSPTLGQGEAFF. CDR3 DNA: TGCGCCAGCAGTCCAACCCTGGGACAGGGAGAGGCTTTCTTT.

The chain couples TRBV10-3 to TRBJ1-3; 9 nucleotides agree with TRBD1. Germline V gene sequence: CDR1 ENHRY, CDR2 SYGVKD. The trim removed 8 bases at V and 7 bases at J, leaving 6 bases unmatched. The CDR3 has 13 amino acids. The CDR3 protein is CAIGRDRVNTIYF. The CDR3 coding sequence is TGTGCCATCGGCCGGGACAGGGTGAACACCATATATTTT.